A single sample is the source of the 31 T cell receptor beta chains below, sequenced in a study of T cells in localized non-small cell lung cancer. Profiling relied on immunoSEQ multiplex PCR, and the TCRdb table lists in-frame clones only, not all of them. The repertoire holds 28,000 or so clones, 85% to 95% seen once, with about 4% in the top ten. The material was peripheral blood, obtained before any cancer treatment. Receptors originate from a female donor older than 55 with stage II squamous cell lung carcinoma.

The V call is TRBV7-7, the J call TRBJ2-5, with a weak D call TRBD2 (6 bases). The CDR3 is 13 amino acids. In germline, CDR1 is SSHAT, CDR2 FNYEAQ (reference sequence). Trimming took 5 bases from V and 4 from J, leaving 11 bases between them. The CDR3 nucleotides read TGTGCCAGCAGCACCAAAGCGGGAGAGACCCAGTACTTC. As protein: CASSTKAGETQYF.

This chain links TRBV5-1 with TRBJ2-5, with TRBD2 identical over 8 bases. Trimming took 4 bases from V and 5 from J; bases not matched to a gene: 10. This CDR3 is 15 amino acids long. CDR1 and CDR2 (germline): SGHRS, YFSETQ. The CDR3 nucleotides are TGCGCCAGCAGCGGTACAAGCGGGAGTTGGGAGACCCAGTACTTC. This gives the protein CASSGTSGSWETQYF.

CDR3 sequence: CSAKRQGQQYF. As DNA, the CDR3 is TGCAGTGCTAAGCGACAGGGCCAGCAGTACTTC. The V call is TRBV20-1, the J call TRBJ2-5, with 7 bases that match TRBD1. The V gene end was trimmed by 4 bases and the J gene end by 11 bases; junction bases not matched to a gene: 7. The CDR3 runs to 11 residues. Germline V gene data show CDR1 as DFQATT and CDR2 as SNEGSKA (reference sequence).

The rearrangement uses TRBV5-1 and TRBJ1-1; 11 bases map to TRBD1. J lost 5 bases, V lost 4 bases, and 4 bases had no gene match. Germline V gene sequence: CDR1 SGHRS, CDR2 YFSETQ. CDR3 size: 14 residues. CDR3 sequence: CASSGQGAGTEAFF. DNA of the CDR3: TGCGCCAGCAGCGGACAGGGGGCGGGAACTGAAGCTTTCTTT.

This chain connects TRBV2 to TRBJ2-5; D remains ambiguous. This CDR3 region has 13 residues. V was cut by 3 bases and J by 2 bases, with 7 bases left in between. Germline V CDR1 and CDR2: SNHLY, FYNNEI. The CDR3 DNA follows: TGTGCCAGCAGTGATTTCGCACAAGAGACCCAGTACTTC. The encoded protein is CASSDFAQETQYF.

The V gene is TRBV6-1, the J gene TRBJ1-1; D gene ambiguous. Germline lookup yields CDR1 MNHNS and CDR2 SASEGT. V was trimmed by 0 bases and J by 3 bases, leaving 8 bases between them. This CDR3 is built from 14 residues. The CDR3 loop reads CASSEALRDTEAFF. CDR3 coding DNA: TGTGCCAGCAGTGAAGCGCTAAGGGACACTGAAGCTTTCTTT.

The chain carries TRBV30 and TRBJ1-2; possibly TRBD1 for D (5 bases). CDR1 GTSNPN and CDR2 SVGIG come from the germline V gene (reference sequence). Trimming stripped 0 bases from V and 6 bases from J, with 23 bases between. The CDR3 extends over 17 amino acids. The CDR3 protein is CAWSVPGVRIEGDGYTF. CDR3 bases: TGTGCCTGGAGTGTACCGGGAGTTAGGATCGAAGGGGATGGCTACACCTTC.

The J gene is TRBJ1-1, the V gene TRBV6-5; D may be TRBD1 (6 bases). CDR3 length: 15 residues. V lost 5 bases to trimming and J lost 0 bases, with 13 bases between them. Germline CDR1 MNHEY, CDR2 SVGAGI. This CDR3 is CASSSSGAVNTEAFF. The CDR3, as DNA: TGTGCCAGCAGTAGCTCGGGGGCAGTGAACACTGAAGCTTTCTTT.

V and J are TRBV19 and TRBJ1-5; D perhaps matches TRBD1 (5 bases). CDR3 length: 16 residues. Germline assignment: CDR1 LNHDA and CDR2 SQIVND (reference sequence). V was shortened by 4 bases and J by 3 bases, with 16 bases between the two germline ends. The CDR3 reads CASSKGPLWSNQPQHF. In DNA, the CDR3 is TGTGCCAGTAGTAAGGGACCGCTTTGGTCCAATCAGCCCCAGCATTTT. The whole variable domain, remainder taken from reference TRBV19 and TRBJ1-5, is DGGITQSPKYLFRKEGQNVTLSCEQNLNHDAMYWYRQDPGQGLRLIYYSQIVNDFQKGDIAEGYSVSREKKESFPLTVTSAQKNPTAFYLCASSKGPLWSNQPQHFGDGTRLSIL.

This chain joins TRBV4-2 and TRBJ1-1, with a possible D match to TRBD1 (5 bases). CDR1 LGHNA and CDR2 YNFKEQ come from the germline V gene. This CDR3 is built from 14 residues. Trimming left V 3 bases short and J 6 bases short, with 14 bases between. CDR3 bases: TGTGCCAGCAGCCATGGCCTACAGGCCCCTGAAGCTTTCTTT. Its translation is CASSHGLQAPEAFF.

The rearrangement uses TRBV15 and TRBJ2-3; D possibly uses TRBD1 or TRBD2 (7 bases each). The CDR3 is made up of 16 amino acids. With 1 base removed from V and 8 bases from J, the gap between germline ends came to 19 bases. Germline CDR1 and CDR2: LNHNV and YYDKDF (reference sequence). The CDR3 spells CATSRASGGAGVTQYF. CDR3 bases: TGTGCCACCAGCAGAGCCTCAGGGGGGGCCGGGGTTACGCAGTATTTT.

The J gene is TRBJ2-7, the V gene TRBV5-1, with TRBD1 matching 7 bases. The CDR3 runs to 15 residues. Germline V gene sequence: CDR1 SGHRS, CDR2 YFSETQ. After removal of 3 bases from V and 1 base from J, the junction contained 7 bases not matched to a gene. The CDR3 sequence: CASSSTGVGSYEQYF. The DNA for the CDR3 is TGCGCCAGCAGCTCTACAGGGGTTGGGTCCTACGAGCAGTACTTC.

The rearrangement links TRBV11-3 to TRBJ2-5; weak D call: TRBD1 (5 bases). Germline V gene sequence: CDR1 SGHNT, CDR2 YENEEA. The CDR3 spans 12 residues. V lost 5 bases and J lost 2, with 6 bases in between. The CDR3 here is CASSPGQETQYF. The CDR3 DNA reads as TGTGCCAGCAGCCCAGGGCAAGAGACCCAGTACTTC.

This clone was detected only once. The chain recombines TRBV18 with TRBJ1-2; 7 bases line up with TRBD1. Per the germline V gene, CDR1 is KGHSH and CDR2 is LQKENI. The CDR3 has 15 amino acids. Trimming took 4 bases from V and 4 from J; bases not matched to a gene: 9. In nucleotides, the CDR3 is TGTGCCAGCTCACTTGCGCAGGGGGAGATCTATGGCTACACCTTC. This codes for CASSLAQGEIYGYTF.

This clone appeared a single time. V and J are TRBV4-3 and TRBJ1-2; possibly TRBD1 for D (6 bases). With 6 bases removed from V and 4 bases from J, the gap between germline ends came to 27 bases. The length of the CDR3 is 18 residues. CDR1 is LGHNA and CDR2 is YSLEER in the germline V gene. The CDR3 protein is CASSHNKKPGAAIYGYTF. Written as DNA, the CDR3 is TGCGCCAGCAGTCATAATAAGAAGCCGGGGGCAGCAATCTATGGCTACACCTTC.

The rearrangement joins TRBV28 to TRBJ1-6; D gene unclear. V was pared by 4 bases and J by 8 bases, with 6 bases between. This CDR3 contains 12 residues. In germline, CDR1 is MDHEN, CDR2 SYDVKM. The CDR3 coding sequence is TGTGCCAGCAGTTCCCGGGATTCACCCCTCCACTTT. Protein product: CASSSRDSPLHF.

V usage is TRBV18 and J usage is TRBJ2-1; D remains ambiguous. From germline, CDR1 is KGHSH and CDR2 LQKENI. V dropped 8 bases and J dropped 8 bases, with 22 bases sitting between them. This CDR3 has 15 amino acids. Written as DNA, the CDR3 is TGTGCCAGCGTTTCCCGGCCGGGTGTGGTGGATGAGCAGTTCTTC. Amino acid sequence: CASVSRPGVVDEQFF.

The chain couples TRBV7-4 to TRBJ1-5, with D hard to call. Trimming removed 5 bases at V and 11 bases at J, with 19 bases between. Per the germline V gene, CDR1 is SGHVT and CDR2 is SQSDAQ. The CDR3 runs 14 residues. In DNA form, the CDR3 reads TGTGCCAGCAGCCCACCAACGGGTGAGGTGACCCAGCATTTT. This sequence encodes CASSPPTGEVTQHF.

The CDR3 nucleotides are TGCAGCGTGGACAGAGTGACCGGGGAGCTGTTTTTT. This encodes CSVDRVTGELFF. This sequence joins TRBV29-1 and TRBJ2-2, with D possibly matching TRBD1 (6 bases). The CDR3 length is 12 residues. V was clipped by 6 bases and J by 5 bases, with 10 bases between them. The germline V gene encodes CDR1 SQVTM and CDR2 ANQGSEA.

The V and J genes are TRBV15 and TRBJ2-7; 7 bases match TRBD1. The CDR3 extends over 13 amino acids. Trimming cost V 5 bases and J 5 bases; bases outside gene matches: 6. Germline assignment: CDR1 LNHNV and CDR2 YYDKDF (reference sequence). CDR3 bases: TGTGCCACCAGCGTACGACAGGGCAACGAGCAGTACTTC. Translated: CATSVRQGNEQYF.

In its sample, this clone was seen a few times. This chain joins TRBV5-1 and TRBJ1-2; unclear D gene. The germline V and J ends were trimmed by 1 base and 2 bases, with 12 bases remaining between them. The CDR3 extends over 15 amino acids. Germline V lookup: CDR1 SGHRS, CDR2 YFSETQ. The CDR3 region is CASSLSAAKNYGYTF. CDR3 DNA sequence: TGCGCCAGCAGCTTGTCGGCGGCGAAAAACTATGGCTACACCTTC.

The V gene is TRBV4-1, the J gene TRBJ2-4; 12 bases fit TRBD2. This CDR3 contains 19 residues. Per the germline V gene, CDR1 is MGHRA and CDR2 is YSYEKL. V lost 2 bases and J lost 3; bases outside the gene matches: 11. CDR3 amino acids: CASSQTLPGLAGYKNIQYF. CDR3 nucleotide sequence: TGCGCCAGCAGCCAAACCCTACCGGGACTAGCGGGCTACAAAAACATTCAGTACTTC.

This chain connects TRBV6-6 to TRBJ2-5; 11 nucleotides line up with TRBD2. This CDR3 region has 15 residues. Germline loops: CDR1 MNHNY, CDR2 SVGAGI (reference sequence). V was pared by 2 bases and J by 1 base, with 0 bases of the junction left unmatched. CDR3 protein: CASSYGLAGQETQYF. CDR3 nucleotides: TGTGCCAGCAGTTACGGACTAGCGGGCCAAGAGACCCAGTACTTC.

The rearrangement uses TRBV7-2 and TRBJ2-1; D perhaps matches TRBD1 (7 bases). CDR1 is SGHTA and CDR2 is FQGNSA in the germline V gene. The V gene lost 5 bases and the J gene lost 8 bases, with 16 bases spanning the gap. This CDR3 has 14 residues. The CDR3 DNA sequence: TGTGCCAGCAGCCCCCGGGGGACAGCTGATGAGCAGTTCTTC. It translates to CASSPRGTADEQFF.

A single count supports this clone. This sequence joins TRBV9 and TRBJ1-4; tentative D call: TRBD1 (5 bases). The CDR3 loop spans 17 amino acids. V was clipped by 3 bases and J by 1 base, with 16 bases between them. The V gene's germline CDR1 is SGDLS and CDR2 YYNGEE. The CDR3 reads CASSATAGRRTNEKLFF. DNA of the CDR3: TGTGCCAGCAGCGCGACTGCAGGGAGGAGAACTAATGAAAAACTGTTTTTT.

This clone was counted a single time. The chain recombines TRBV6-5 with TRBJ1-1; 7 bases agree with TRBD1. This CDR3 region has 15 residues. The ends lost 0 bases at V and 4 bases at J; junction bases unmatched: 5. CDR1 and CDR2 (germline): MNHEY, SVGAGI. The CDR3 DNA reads TGTGCCAGCAGTTACTCGGAGGGGGCGGGCACTGAAGCTTTCTTT. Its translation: CASSYSEGAGTEAFF.

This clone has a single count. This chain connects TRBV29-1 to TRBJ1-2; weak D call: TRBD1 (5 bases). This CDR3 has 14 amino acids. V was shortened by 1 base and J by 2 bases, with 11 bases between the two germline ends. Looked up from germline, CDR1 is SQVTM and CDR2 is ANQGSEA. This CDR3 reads CSVEGGLLNYGYTF. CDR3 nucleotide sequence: TGCAGCGTTGAAGGGGGCCTACTAAACTATGGCTACACCTTC. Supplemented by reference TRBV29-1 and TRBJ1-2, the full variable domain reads SAVISQKPSRDICQRGTSLTIQCQVDSQVTMMFWYRQQPGQSLTLIATANQGSEATYESGFVIDKFPISRPNLTFSTLTVSNMSPEDSSIYLCSVEGGLLNYGYTFGSGTRLTVV.

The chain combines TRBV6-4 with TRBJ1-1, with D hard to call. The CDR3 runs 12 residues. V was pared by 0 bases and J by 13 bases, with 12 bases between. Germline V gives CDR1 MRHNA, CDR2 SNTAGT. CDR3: CASSDSSMKLFF. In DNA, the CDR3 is TGTGCCAGCAGTGACTCATCAATGAAGCTTTTCTTT.

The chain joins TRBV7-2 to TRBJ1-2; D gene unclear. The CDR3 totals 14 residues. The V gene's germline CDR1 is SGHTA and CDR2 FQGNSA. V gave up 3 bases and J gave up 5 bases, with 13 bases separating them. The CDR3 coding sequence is TGTGCCAGCAGCTTCTCCCCGGCATTGTATGGCTACACCTTC. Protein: CASSFSPALYGYTF.

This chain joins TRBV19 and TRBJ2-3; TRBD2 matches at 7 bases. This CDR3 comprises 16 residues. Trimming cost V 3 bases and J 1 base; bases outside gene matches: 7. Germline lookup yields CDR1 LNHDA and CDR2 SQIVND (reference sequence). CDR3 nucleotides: TGTGCCAGTAGTATTAGGGCGGGAGCCCGCACAGATACGCAGTATTTT. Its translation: CASSIRAGARTDTQYF.

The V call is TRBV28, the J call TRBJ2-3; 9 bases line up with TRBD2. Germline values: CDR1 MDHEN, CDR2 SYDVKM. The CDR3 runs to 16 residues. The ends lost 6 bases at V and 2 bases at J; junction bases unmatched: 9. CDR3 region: CASSLALAGNTDTQYF. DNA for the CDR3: TGTGCCAGCAGCCTAGCTCTAGCGGGGAACACAGATACGCAGTATTTT.